The sequence of this T cell receptor beta chain was determined in a study of blood T cell repertoires in COVID-19. The wider study: Researchers got acute and convalescent COVID-19 samples from the United States, Italy and Spain.

Deletions cut 5 bases from V and 7 bases from J, with 14 bases between. Per the germline V gene, CDR1 is SGHTA and CDR2 is FQGNSA. The CDR3 is made up of 13 amino acids. As originally analysed: Amplification from reference gene primers served as the basis for estimated nucleated cell counts. Generated by immunoSEQ multiplex PCR, the TCRdb table keeps only in-frame clones and is missing some. The DNA gave D and trimming, while V, J and clone size come from that table. This repertoire shows over 85,000 clones, 87% found once; its top ten account for more than 4.5%. The V and J genes are TRBV7-2 and TRBJ1-1, with D perhaps matching TRBD1 (5 bases). The receptor was isolated from a woman in her 50s with COVID-19, enrolled during active disease. Sequencing was done on a sample of peripheral blood. CDR3 DNA: TGTGCCAGCAGCCCGAATGCCGACAGTGAAGCTTTCTTT. Residues: CASSPNADSEAFF.